This is a list of T cell receptor beta chains from one sample in a study of identifying expanded T cells in peripheral blood. Generated by immunoSEQ multiplex PCR, the TCRdb table keeps only in-frame clones and is missing some. The sample has over 90,000 clones, more than 70% seen once. The specimen sequenced was blood. The origin of the receptors is a person between 18 and 75 years old in good health. The CDR3 runs from the conserved cysteine through the conserved F or W. Expanded clones are given a class, and other clones once, few, many or no size at all.

CDR3 protein: CASSPGQGFNQPQHF; J gene: TRBJ1-5; CDR3 length: 15; clone size: few; V gene: TRBV18
CDR3 protein: CASSSKAGEVQYF; J gene: TRBJ2-5; CDR3 length: 13; clone size: .; V gene: TRBV5-6
CDR3 protein: CASTSGAGGLNSYNEQFF; J gene: TRBJ2-1; CDR3 length: 18; clone size: .; V gene: TRBV27
CDR3 protein: CASSLLDKKNEQFF; J gene: TRBJ2-1; CDR3 length: 14; clone size: once; V gene: TRBV5-1
CDR3 protein: CASPRESGANVLTF; J gene: TRBJ2-6; CDR3 length: 14; clone size: .; V gene: TRBV18
CDR3 protein: CASSSRDPISYEQYF; J gene: TRBJ2-7; CDR3 length: 15; clone size: .; V gene: TRBV7-9
CDR3 protein: CASSPSLGTSGGAQIKFF; J gene: TRBJ2-1; CDR3 length: 18; clone size: .; V gene: TRBV4-1
CDR3 protein: CASSVVFGDTQYF; J gene: TRBJ2-3; CDR3 length: 13; clone size: .; V gene: TRBV9
CDR3 protein: CASSQYRDRPYEQYF; J gene: TRBJ2-7; CDR3 length: 15; clone size: .; V gene: TRBV4-3
CDR3 protein: CASSFRTPNSGNTIYF; J gene: TRBJ1-3; CDR3 length: 16; clone size: .; V gene: TRBV5-5
CDR3 protein: CASSPLAGGPGKETQYF; J gene: TRBJ2-5; CDR3 length: 17; clone size: .; V gene: TRBV5-6
CDR3 protein: CASSLDGFGANVLTF; J gene: TRBJ2-6; CDR3 length: 15; clone size: once; V gene: TRBV11-2
CDR3 protein: CASSSQNTDTQYF; J gene: TRBJ2-3; CDR3 length: 13; clone size: .; V gene: TRBV5-1
CDR3 protein: CASSSNRDYARETQYF; J gene: TRBJ2-5; CDR3 length: 16; clone size: .; V gene: TRBV5-6
CDR3 protein: CASSRDSTSSGNTIYF; J gene: TRBJ1-3; CDR3 length: 16; clone size: once; V gene: TRBV5-1